This T cell receptor (beta chain) is from a study of T cells after posttransplantation cyclophosphamide. Study-wide results and caveats: Later blood repertoires were often dominated by clones from the donor CD8+ memory compartment. Recipient CMV seropositivity and CMV reactivation strongly tracked TRB clonality.

The trim removed 2 bases at V and 9 bases at J, leaving 4 bases unmatched. The CDR3 contains 12 residues. Germline loops: CDR1 SGHRS, CDR2 YFSETQ. The data were produced by immunoSEQ multiplex PCR, yet TCRdb's version contains in-frame clones alone and is incomplete. In total the sample includes over 7,500 clones, none of them seen once. This clone was recorded many times. What it binds is unknown. Cyclophosphamide on days +3 and +4 followed busulfan-fludarabine conditioning and a marrow graft. The V and J genes are TRBV5-1 and TRBJ2-7, with 8 bases identical to TRBD1. Here the sequenced sample was PBMCs, taken after an allogeneic stem cell transplant with post-transplant cyclophosphamide. The origin of this receptor is a male patient between 25 and 39 years old who received an allogeneic stem cell transplant from an unrelated donor, was CMV-positive, and had acute and chronic GVHD. The graft donor may be the source of some T cells. CDR3 bases: TGCGCCAGCAGCTTTGGCGGACAGGGGCAGTACTTC. Its protein product is CASSFGGQGQYF.